A selection of T cell receptor beta chains follows, all from one sample in a study of T-cell reconstitution after alpha-beta-depleted transplantation in children. Each CDR3 protein is one row after TCRdb ran MiXCR on the PCR reads. Here the sample spans 280,000 or so distinct CDR3 sequences, 11% being singletons. Sequences were derived from peripheral blood, sampled 180 days after TCRalphabeta/CD19-depleted stem cell transplant. All receptors derive from a male patient under 10 years old who had a stem cell transplant for chronic granulomatous disease, so the T cells may come from the graft donor. Both conserved end residues are part of each CDR3. Fields, in order: D gene, J gene, clone size, V gene, CDR3 protein, CDR3 DNA. The D gene is left open where the match is weak. A row's size may be missing; if present it is once, few, many or a size class.

>TRBD1|TRBJ1-4|many|TRBV12-3/TRBV12-4
CASSLGGTGAEKLFF
TGTGCCAGCAGTTTAGGTGGAACAGGGGCTGAAAAACTGTTTTTT
>.|TRBJ2-3|many|TRBV9
CASSPPGATDTQYF
TGTGCCAGCAGCCCCCCGGGAGCAACAGATACGCAGTATTTT
>TRBD1|TRBJ2-3|many|TRBV6-5
CATGQGTDTQYF
TGTGCCACCGGACAGGGGACGGATACGCAGTATTTT
>.|TRBJ2-2|many|TRBV7-9
CASSLKAGTGELFF
TGTGCCAGCAGCTTGAAGGCTGGGACCGGGGAGCTGTTTTTT
>TRBD1|TRBJ2-5|many|TRBV5-1
CASSFHRGRETQYF
TGCGCCAGCAGCTTTCACAGGGGGCGGGAGACCCAGTACTTC
>.|TRBJ2-3|.|TRBV3-1
CASSPDIDTQYF
TGTGCCAGCAGCCCGGACATAGATACGCAGTATTTT
>TRBD2|TRBJ2-7|many|TRBV5-1
CASSISSGLAYEQYF
TGCGCCAGCAGCATCTCTAGCGGCCTTGCCTACGAGCAGTACTTC
>.|TRBJ1-6|many|TRBV11-2
CASSLDRARNSPLHF
TGTGCCAGCAGCTTAGACAGGGCCCGTAATTCACCCCTCCACTTT
>.|TRBJ2-3|many|TRBV7-9
CASSSLGRTDTQYF
TGTGCCAGCAGCTCCTTGGGTCGCACAGATACGCAGTATTTT
>.|TRBJ2-3|many|TRBV5-1
CASSLREDTQYF
TGCGCCAGCAGCTTGCGGGAAGATACGCAGTATTTT
>.|TRBJ2-3|many|TRBV28
CASSLRSGARRPDTQYF
TGTGCCAGCAGTTTACGTAGCGGAGCCCGTCGGCCAGATACGCAGTATTTT
>.|TRBJ2-7|many|TRBV4-3
CASSQEWDSGSYEQYF
TGCGCCAGCAGCCAAGAATGGGACTCCGGCTCCTACGAGCAGTACTTC
>.|TRBJ1-1|many|TRBV4-3
CASSQDLGGMNTEAFF
TGCGCCAGCAGCCAAGATCTCGGGGGCATGAACACTGAAGCTTTCTTT
>.|TRBJ2-7|many|TRBV27
CASSRLKSSYEQYF
TGTGCCAGCAGTCGTCTAAAAAGCTCCTACGAGCAGTACTTC
>TRBD1|TRBJ2-7|many|TRBV5-1
CASRDTGTGAYEQYF
TGCGCCAGCAGGGATACCGGGACAGGGGCTTACGAGCAGTACTTC
>.|TRBJ2-7|many|TRBV5-1
CASSLETPYEQYF
TGCGCCAGCAGCTTGGAGACCCCCTACGAGCAGTACTTC
>TRBD1|TRBJ2-7|many|TRBV5-1
CASSLAVGQDSYEQYF
TGCGCCAGCAGCTTGGCGGTGGGACAGGACTCCTACGAGCAGTACTTC
>TRBD1|TRBJ1-2|many|TRBV27
CASSLSTGDANYGYTF
TGTGCCAGCAGTTTATCTACAGGGGATGCCAACTATGGCTACACCTTC
>.|TRBJ1-4|many|TRBV12-3/TRBV12-4
CASSLSGTEKLFF
TGTGCCAGCAGTTTATCCGGGACTGAAAAACTGTTTTTT
>TRBD1|TRBJ2-7|many|TRBV6-5
CASSYGDRGRYEQYF
TGTGCCAGCAGTTACGGGGACAGGGGGCGGTACGAGCAGTACTTC
>TRBD1|TRBJ1-3|many|TRBV7-9
CASSSFTGTGGRNTIYF
TGTGCCAGCAGCTCTTTTACCGGGACAGGGGGCCGAAACACCATATATTTT
>.|TRBJ1-1|few|TRBV7-9
CASSLVSGSAFF
TGTGCCAGCAGCTTAGTTTCAGGGTCCGCTTTCTTT
>.|TRBJ2-7|many|TRBV5-5
CASSPLGDYEQYF
TGTGCCAGCAGCCCTCTGGGAGACTACGAGCAGTACTTC
>.|TRBJ2-7|many|TRBV12-3/TRBV12-4
CASSFELDYEQYF
TGTGCCAGCAGTTTCGAATTAGATTACGAGCAGTACTTC
>.|TRBJ1-2|few|TRBV20-1
CCARGGRAIPPSYGYTF
TGCTGTGCTAGAGGGGGACGGGCGATCCCCCCGAGCTATGGCTACACCTTC
>TRBD2|TRBJ2-2|many|TRBV27
CASSPRTSGITGELFF
TGTGCCAGCAGTCCAAGGACTAGCGGGATTACCGGGGAGCTGTTTTTT
>.|TRBJ2-3|many|TRBV12-3/TRBV12-4
CASSWSDTQYF
TGTGCCAGCAGTTGGTCAGATACGCAGTATTTT
>.|TRBJ2-7|many|TRBV4-3
CASSPPGQPSSYEQYF
TGCGCCAGCAGCCCCCCGGGACAACCAAGCTCCTACGAGCAGTACTTC
>TRBD1|TRBJ2-2|many|TRBV20-1
CSARDNLWDRGSGELFF
TGCAGTGCTAGAGATAACTTGTGGGACAGGGGGTCCGGGGAGCTGTTTTTT
>.|TRBJ2-3|few|TRBV18
CASSRGDTQYF
TGTGCCAGCTCACGAGGAGATACGCAGTATTTT
>TRBD2|TRBJ2-1|many|TRBV12-3/TRBV12-4
CASILHGTSGRIEQFF
TGTGCCAGCATCCTCCATGGAACTAGCGGGAGAATTGAGCAGTTCTTC
>TRBD1|TRBJ1-6|many|TRBV10-3
CAISDGQGLNYNSPLHF
TGTGCCATCAGTGACGGACAGGGTCTGAACTATAATTCACCCCTCCACTTT
>.|TRBJ1-2|many|TRBV20-1
CSARVLSYYGYTF
TGCAGTGCTAGAGTGTTGTCGTACTATGGCTACACCTTC
>.|TRBJ2-3|many|TRBV19
CASSISVGTTDTQYF
TGTGCCAGTAGTATCTCTGTGGGAACCACAGATACGCAGTATTTT
>.|TRBJ2-7|many|TRBV4-1
CASSQAEGSYEQYF
TGCGCCAGCAGCCAAGCGGAGGGGTCATACGAGCAGTACTTC
>.|TRBJ2-3|.|TRBV27
CASSLFPAGTDTQYF
TGTGCCAGCAGTTTATTCCCGGCGGGCACAGATACGCAGTATTTT
>.|TRBJ2-7|few|TRBV20-1
CSARRTTSIPSEQYF
TGCAGTGCTAGGCGGACTACCTCAATCCCTTCCGAGCAGTACTTC
>TRBD1|TRBJ1-1|many|TRBV7-2
CASSRDSMNTEAFF
TGTGCCAGCAGCCGGGACAGCATGAACACTGAAGCTTTCTTT
>.|TRBJ2-3|many|TRBV7-3
CASSPIHSDGSTDTQYF
TGTGCCAGCAGCCCGATCCACTCTGACGGTAGCACAGATACGCAGTATTTT
>.|TRBJ2-4|.|TRBV13
CASSRNERIQYF
TGTGCCAGCAGCCGAAACGAAAGAATTCAGTACTTC
>TRBD1|TRBJ2-7|many|TRBV10-3
CAISASSGQGHEQYF
TGTGCCATCAGTGCCTCGTCGGGACAGGGGCACGAGCAGTACTTC
>.|TRBJ2-5|many|TRBV15
CATSSAGQETQYF
TGTGCCACCAGCAGTGCAGGCCAAGAGACCCAGTACTTC
>.|TRBJ2-1|many|TRBV13
CASSLGLASHEQFF
TGTGCCAGCAGCTTAGGACTAGCTTCCCATGAGCAGTTCTTC
>.|TRBJ2-1|.|TRBV25-1
CASSTRRSSYNEQFF
TGTGCCAGCAGTACCAGGAGGAGCTCCTACAATGAGCAGTTCTTC
>TRBD2|TRBJ2-7|many|TRBV20-1
CSAGTSGYEQYF
TGCAGTGCTGGGACTAGTGGTTACGAGCAGTACTTC
>.|TRBJ2-3|many|TRBV12-3/TRBV12-4
CASSFSGAEGTQYF
TGTGCCAGCAGTTTTAGCGGCGCCGAGGGTACGCAGTATTTT
>.|TRBJ1-1|many|TRBV6-1
CASSEWMNTEAFF
TGTGCCAGCAGTGAATGGATGAACACTGAAGCTTTCTTT
>TRBD2|TRBJ2-3|many|TRBV18
CASYNLAGVTDTQYF
TGTGCCAGCTACAATCTAGCGGGAGTAACAGATACGCAGTATTTT